Reported below is one T cell receptor (beta chain). The target antigen is unknown. The sample comes from a study of blood T cells in healthy people across ages. Alongside a J-beta primer mix, a sample-barcoded 5' primer served in a second PCR lasting roughly 6 to 11 cycles. A template-switch adaptor with 12 random nucleotides tagged each cDNA molecule. TCRdb re-called the 5' RACE reads with MiXCR, one entry per CDR3 protein. The sample gives approximately 730,000 distinct CDR3 sequences, about 53% of which show up once; approximately 40% is in the top ten. No fewer than 6 micrograms of total RNA were isolated from every sample. Germline loops: CDR1 KGHDR, CDR2 SFDVKD. Trimming removed 1 base at V and 0 bases at J, with 15 bases between. This CDR3 is 18 amino acids long. Regarding the study as a whole: Age brought a roughly linear fall in TCR beta diversity measured per million T cells. Donors of long life had a larger count of naive CD4+ cells and greater diversity than aged donors.

This chain joins TRBV24-1 and TRBJ2-4; D is uncertain. The clonotype was recovered from an elderly man in good health. Sequencing was carried out using blood. The CDR3 DNA follows: TGTGCCACCAGTGATTTAAAAGGCAGCTTGCTAGCCAAAAACATTCAGTACTTC. Translated, it gives CATSDLKGSLLAKNIQYF.